These 29 T cell receptor beta chains were all obtained from the same sample, sequenced in a study of cytomegalovirus exposure and HLA in healthy donors. Sequenced by immunoSEQ multiplex PCR; TCRdb stores in-frame clones only, minus some. The sample holds 250,000 to 400,000 clones, 88% seen once. Sequenced sample: PBMCs. Every receptor here comes from a man younger than 40 in good health and CMV-seronegative.

This clone was picked up a small number of times. This chain links TRBV2 with TRBJ2-7; tentative D call: TRBD2 (5 bases). Germline CDR1 and CDR2: SNHLY and FYNNEI. The CDR3 length is 14 residues. Trimming cost V 7 bases and J 0 bases, with 13 bases left between them. The CDR3 sequence is CASTHRGSSYEQYF. In DNA, the CDR3 is TGTGCCAGCACCCACCGGGGAAGCTCCTACGAGCAGTACTTC.

In this sample, this clone turned up once. The rearrangement links TRBV29-1 to TRBJ1-1, with TRBD1 matching over 7 bases. CDR3 size: 14 residues. The trim removed 6 bases at V and 4 bases at J, leaving 11 bases unmatched. The germline V gene has CDR1 SQVTM and CDR2 ANQGSEA. DNA for the CDR3: TGCAGCGTGTATATACAGGGGAGTAGCACTGAAGCTTTCTTT. This sequence encodes CSVYIQGSSTEAFF. The variable domain in full, completed from reference TRBV29-1 and TRBJ1-1, reads SAVISQKPSRDICQRGTSLTIQCQVDSQVTMMFWYRQQPGQSLTLIATANQGSEATYESGFVIDKFPISRPNLTFSTLTVSNMSPEDSSIYLCSVYIQGSSTEAFFGQGTRLTVV.

The chain recombines TRBV5-1 with TRBJ1-1, with TRBD1 matching over 7 bases. Looked up from germline, CDR1 is SGHRS and CDR2 is YFSETQ. Trimming at V came to 3 bases and at J to 2 bases, leaving 7 bases not matched to a gene. The CDR3 runs 15 residues. Written as DNA, the CDR3 is TGCGCCAGCAGCTCAACGGGACAGCCTAACACTGAAGCTTTCTTT. Translation: CASSSTGQPNTEAFF.

V gene TRBV10-3 combines with J gene TRBJ2-6; D may be TRBD1 (6 bases). V lost 4 bases to trimming and J lost 0 bases, with 10 bases between them. In germline, CDR1 is ENHRY, CDR2 SYGVKD. The CDR3 contains 16 residues. The CDR3 protein is CAISAGQFSGANVLTF. The CDR3 coding sequence is TGTGCCATCAGTGCTGGACAGTTCTCTGGGGCCAACGTCCTGACTTTC.

The chain employs TRBV19 and TRBJ1-1; D not certain. This CDR3 spans 14 amino acids. V was clipped by 3 bases and J by 5 bases, with 13 bases between them. Germline loops: CDR1 LNHDA, CDR2 SQIVND (reference sequence). This CDR3 is CASSIIGEGTEAFF. The CDR3, as DNA: TGTGCCAGTAGTATTATCGGGGAAGGGACTGAAGCTTTCTTT.

The J gene is TRBJ2-2, the V gene TRBV30; TRBD2 matches at 10 bases. Per the germline V gene, CDR1 is GTSNPN and CDR2 is SVGIG (reference sequence). The CDR3 spans 13 residues. V trimming: 5 bases; J trimming: 6 bases; junction bases outside the gene matches: 3. In nucleotides, the CDR3 is TGTGCCTGGGAGAGCGGGGGGGCCGGGGAGCTGTTTTTT. The encoded protein is CAWESGGAGELFF.

This CDR3 reads CASSYSTSGSYEQYF. The CDR3 nucleotides read TGTGCCAGCAGTTACTCGACTAGCGGCTCCTACGAGCAGTACTTC. The genes are TRBV6-5 and TRBJ2-7; the match to TRBD2 covers 9 bases. With 0 bases clipped from V and 0 bases from J, the junction kept 0 bases outside the gene matches. The CDR3 spans 15 residues. Germline-derived CDR1 and CDR2 are MNHEY and SVGAGI.

The J gene is TRBJ2-5, the V gene TRBV2; 12 bases align to TRBD2. The CDR3 is 14 amino acids. Germline CDR1 SNHLY, CDR2 FYNNEI. With 8 bases clipped from V and 3 bases from J, the junction kept 4 bases outside the gene matches. This chain's CDR3 is CASPLAGGKETQYF. CDR3 sequence (DNA): TGTGCCAGCCCACTAGCGGGGGGAAAAGAGACCCAGTACTTC.

For this clone: A read error may account for a junction end that differs from germline. J is TRBJ2-1 and V is TRBV25-1; TRBD2 agrees at 10 bases. Per germline, CDR1 MGHDK and CDR2 SYGVNS. The CDR3 is 13 amino acids. In DNA form, the CDR3 reads TGTGCCAGCAGTGAGGGGCTCCTAGCGGGGGCCGTCTTC. This gives the protein CASSEGLLAGAVF.

This chain connects TRBV5-4 to TRBJ1-2; perhaps TRBD1 as D (6 bases). CDR3 length: 13 residues. The V end lost 4 bases, the J end lost 3 bases, and 10 bases lay between the germline ends. The germline V gene has CDR1 SGHNT and CDR2 YYREEE (reference sequence). This CDR3 reads CASSQDSYYGYTF. The CDR3, as DNA: TGTGCCAGCAGCCAGGACAGCTACTATGGCTACACCTTC.

The CDR3 nucleotides read TGCAGCGTTGAAGGGAGACAGGGGGCCCACGAGCAGTACTTC. Encoded protein: CSVEGRQGAHEQYF. The chain couples TRBV29-1 to TRBJ2-7; the match to TRBD1 covers 10 bases. This CDR3 comprises 14 residues. The ends lost 1 base at V and 5 bases at J; junction bases unmatched: 5. From germline, CDR1 is SQVTM and CDR2 ANQGSEA.

This clone occurred once. V and J are TRBV13 and TRBJ2-3; D is possibly TRBD1 (6 bases). Per germline, CDR1 PRHDT and CDR2 FYEKMQ (reference sequence). This CDR3 is built from 13 residues. With 1 base removed from V and 5 bases from J, the gap between germline ends came to 7 bases. CDR3 coding DNA: TGTGCCAGCAGCTTAGAGGGGGAAGATACGCAGTATTTT. Its protein product is CASSLEGEDTQYF.

This rearrangement joins TRBV5-1 to TRBJ2-3; D is perhaps TRBD1 (6 bases). The V gene's germline CDR1 is SGHRS and CDR2 YFSETQ. The CDR3 totals 18 residues. The V and J ends lost 3 bases and 0 bases respectively, with 20 bases between them. CDR3 sequence: CASSYDRTFSRSTDTQYF. In nucleotides, the CDR3 is TGCGCCAGCAGCTACGACAGGACCTTTTCTCGTAGCACAGATACGCAGTATTTT.

The J gene is TRBJ1-4, the V gene TRBV2; D ambiguous. The length of the CDR3 is 14 residues. V was trimmed by 7 bases and J by 7 bases, leaving 16 bases between them. Germline CDR1 is SNHLY and CDR2 is FYNNEI. CDR3 in amino acids: CASISVGGGEKLFF. The CDR3 DNA sequence: TGTGCCAGCATTAGTGTTGGCGGCGGTGAAAAACTGTTTTTT.

This chain uses TRBV18 with TRBJ1-3, with D possibly matching TRBD1 (6 bases). This CDR3 is built from 16 residues. Germline V CDR1 and CDR2: KGHSH, LQKENI. V dropped 3 bases and J dropped 3 bases, with 15 bases sitting between them. DNA of the CDR3: TGTGCCAGCTCACCGAATCCGGGACAACGTGGAAACACCATATATTTT. Its protein is CASSPNPGQRGNTIYF.

This rearrangement joins TRBV5-6 to TRBJ1-3, with a tentative D call TRBD1 (5 bases). The CDR3 extends over 11 amino acids. V was shortened by 2 bases and J by 9 bases, with 6 bases between the two germline ends. Germline-derived CDR1 and CDR2 are SGHDT and YYEEEE. This CDR3 reads CASSFGGTIYF. Written as DNA, the CDR3 is TGTGCCAGCAGCTTCGGGGGCACCATATATTTT.

This clone has just one count. This CDR3 reads CASSLAEKSNEQFF. CDR3 coding DNA: TGCGCCAGCAGCTTGGCGGAGAAGAGCAATGAGCAGTTCTTC. This sequence joins TRBV5-1 and TRBJ2-1; D call uncertain. The CDR3 spans 14 residues. Germline V gene lookup returns CDR1 SGHRS and CDR2 YFSETQ. Deletions cut 0 bases from V and 6 bases from J, with 10 bases between.

The CDR3, as DNA: TGTGCCAGCCTATCTGACAGCTCTGGAAACACCATATATTTT. Translating it yields CASLSDSSGNTIYF. The chain links TRBV2 to TRBJ1-3; tentatively, D is TRBD1 (5 bases). CDR3 length: 14 amino acids. CDR1 and CDR2 (germline): SNHLY, FYNNEI. V gave up 8 bases and J gave up 0 bases, with 11 bases separating them. The entire variable domain, with the rest obtained from reference TRBV2 and TRBJ1-3, is as follows: EPEVTQTPSHQVTQMGQEVILRCVPISNHLYFYWYRQILGQKVEFLVSFYNNEISEKSEIFDDQFSVERPDGSNFTLKIRSTKLEDSAMYFCASLSDSSGNTIYFGEGSWLTVV.

The V and J genes are TRBV6-5 and TRBJ1-6, with unresolved D. Germline assignment: CDR1 MNHEY and CDR2 SVGAGI. V gave up 2 bases and J gave up 10 bases, with 15 bases separating them. CDR3 length: 15 amino acids. The DNA for the CDR3 is TGTGCCAGCAGTTACGGTGGAGTCCCGGGGTCACCCCTCCACTTT. This sequence encodes CASSYGGVPGSPLHF.

The V gene is TRBV18, the J gene TRBJ2-3; TRBD2 aligns across 7 bases. J was trimmed by 4 bases and V by 2 bases; bases with no gene match: 9. Germline V gene data show CDR1 as KGHSH and CDR2 as LQKENI. There are 16 residues in the CDR3. The CDR3 here is CASSPSGGGGADTQYF. CDR3 sequence (DNA): TGTGCCAGCTCACCATCGGGCGGGGGAGGCGCAGATACGCAGTATTTT.

The gene calls are TRBV5-4 and TRBJ2-1; D remains ambiguous. CDR3 length: 15 residues. The germline V and J ends were trimmed by 1 base and 4 bases, with 12 bases remaining between them. Germline CDR1 is SGHNT and CDR2 is YYREEE (reference sequence). The CDR3 region is CASSLSPEWYNEQFF. The CDR3 DNA is TGTGCCAGCAGCTTGTCCCCCGAGTGGTACAATGAGCAGTTCTTC. The whole variable domain, filled in from reference TRBV5-4 and TRBJ2-1, reads ETGVTQSPTHLIKTRGQQVTLRCSSQSGHNTVSWYQQALGQGPQFIFQYYREEENGRGNFPPRFSGLQFPNYSSELNVNALELDDSALYLCASSLSPEWYNEQFFGPGTRLTVL.

The rearrangement links TRBV15 to TRBJ1-2; 7 bases are shared with TRBD1. CDR3 length equals 16 residues. With 4 bases clipped from V and 2 bases from J, the junction kept 10 bases outside the gene matches. CDR1 is LNHNV, CDR2 YYDKDF, per germline (reference sequence). CDR3 residues: CATSNKTGMGNYGYTF. The CDR3 nucleotides are TGTGCCACCAGCAACAAGACAGGGATGGGAAACTATGGCTACACCTTC.

J is TRBJ1-2 and V is TRBV6-5; the D is unclear. The CDR3 has 15 amino acids. Germline CDR1 is MNHEY and CDR2 is SVGAGI. The V gene lost 0 bases and the J gene lost 4 bases, with 12 bases spanning the gap. CDR3 residues: CASSYSRGGGYGYTF. The DNA for the CDR3 is TGTGCCAGCAGTTACTCGCGGGGAGGAGGCTATGGCTACACCTTC.

The chain uses TRBV5-1 and TRBJ1-4, with TRBD1 matching over 7 bases. Per the germline V gene, CDR1 is SGHRS and CDR2 is YFSETQ. This CDR3 contains 14 residues. The V segment lost 3 bases and the J segment 8 bases; nucleotides outside the gene matches: 7. DNA for the CDR3: TGCGCCAGCAGCTCACAGGGGCTACGGGAAAAACTGTTTTTT. Amino acid sequence: CASSSQGLREKLFF.

This chain connects TRBV5-1 to TRBJ2-7; TRBD1 matches 8 bases. Per the germline V gene, CDR1 is SGHRS and CDR2 is YFSETQ. The junction had 12 bases not matched to a gene; V was cut back by 4 bases and J by 3 bases. The CDR3 covers 16 residues. The CDR3 DNA reads TGCGCCAGCAGCAGACAACCGGGACAGGTGGACTACGAGCAGTACTTC. It translates to CASSRQPGQVDYEQYF.

The chain couples TRBV19 to TRBJ2-2; 8 positions match TRBD1. Losses at the gene ends were 3 bases for V and 5 bases for J; bases not matched to a gene: 5. Germline assignment: CDR1 LNHDA and CDR2 SQIVND (reference sequence). The CDR3 contains 15 residues. The CDR3: CASSMDREDTGELFF. The DNA of the CDR3 is TGTGCCAGTAGTATGGACAGGGAGGATACCGGGGAGCTGTTTTTT.

This sequence joins TRBV2 and TRBJ1-5; no firm D call. The CDR3 length is 14 residues. V lost 5 bases and J 4 bases, leaving 12 bases between the germline ends. Germline values: CDR1 SNHLY, CDR2 FYNNEI. Written as DNA, the CDR3 is TGTGCCAGCAGTCAACAACAGTCAAATCAGCCCCAGCATTTT. It specifies CASSQQQSNQPQHF.

The chain couples TRBV6-1 to TRBJ1-5; TRBD1 is a possible D gene (6 bases). Trimming stripped 0 bases from V and 0 bases from J, with 9 bases between. Per germline, CDR1 MNHNS and CDR2 SASEGT. The CDR3 runs 16 residues. CDR3 protein: CASSEATGHSNQPQHF. The CDR3 region has the DNA TGTGCCAGCAGTGAAGCCACAGGGCATAGCAATCAGCCCCAGCATTTT.

This sequence joins TRBV18 and TRBJ1-3; D is perhaps TRBD1 (6 bases). V was pared by 3 bases and J by 5 bases, with 11 bases between. The CDR3 spans 14 residues. Per the germline V gene, CDR1 is KGHSH and CDR2 is LQKENI. CDR3 region: CASSPWTDRNTIYF. In DNA, the CDR3 is TGTGCCAGCTCACCGTGGACAGATCGAAACACCATATATTTT.